The 9 T cell receptor beta chains listed next were all sequenced from one sample in a study of blood T cell repertoires in COVID-19. TCRdb keeps only in-frame clones here, not all; method: immunoSEQ multiplex PCR. The sample shows 90,000 to 120,000 clones, approximately 90% of them seen only once. Sequencing input: peripheral blood. These receptors were obtained from a man between 60 and 70 years old with acute or convalescent COVID-19.

Here the CDR3 DNA reads TGTGCCAGCAGTCGGGGATTTCCTGGGTCTAATGAAAAACTGTTTTTT. Amino acid sequence: CASSRGFPGSNEKLFF. This sequence joins TRBV2 and TRBJ1-4; D unresolved. Between the trimmed V and J ends, which lost 5 bases and 3 bases, there was a span of 16 bases. This CDR3 has 16 residues. Germline lookup yields CDR1 SNHLY and CDR2 FYNNEI.

Points on this clone: Other DNA sequences in this sample translate to the same CDR3. The chain recombines TRBV2 with TRBJ2-7, with a weak D call TRBD2 (5 bases). The germline V and J ends were trimmed by 5 bases and 0 bases, with 8 bases remaining between them. CDR3 size: 13 residues. Per the germline V gene, CDR1 is SNHLY and CDR2 is FYNNEI. CDR3 DNA sequence: TGTGCCAGCAGTCCGGACTCCTCCTACGAGCAGTACTTC. Its translation: CASSPDSSYEQYF.

The V call is TRBV18, the J call TRBJ2-1; 10 nucleotides align to TRBD2. V was clipped by 5 bases and J by 6 bases; unmatched bases: 10. The CDR3 is 16 amino acids. Germline loops: CDR1 KGHSH, CDR2 LQKENI. The CDR3 DNA is TGTGCCAGCTCATCTCCGGGACTAGCGCGACCCAATGAGCAGTTCTTC. It codes for CASSSPGLARPNEQFF.

The V gene is TRBV9, the J gene TRBJ2-1; 7 bases match TRBD1. Losses at the gene ends were 2 bases for V and 4 bases for J; bases not matched to a gene: 6. The CDR3 spans 15 residues. The germline CDR1 and CDR2 sequences are SGDLS and YYNGEE. In nucleotides, the CDR3 is TGTGCCAGCAGCGTGGGCCAGGGGGAGTACAATGAGCAGTTCTTC. Its translation: CASSVGQGEYNEQFF.

The chain recombines TRBV7-3 with TRBJ2-1; TRBD2 aligns across 7 bases. The V and J ends lost 5 bases and 5 bases, in that order; junction bases with no gene match: 6. CDR3 length: 14 amino acids. Germline-derived CDR1 and CDR2 are SGHTA and FQGTGA. CDR3 DNA: TGTGCCAGCAGCCCCGGGACTAACAACAATGAGCAGTTCTTC. Translation gives CASSPGTNNNEQFF.

A few counts support this clone. CDR3 bases: TGTGCCAGCTCACCCCTTAGCAATCAGCCCCAGCATTTT. Translation: CASSPLSNQPQHF. The chain combines TRBV18 with TRBJ1-5; unclear D gene. V lost 3 bases, J lost 0 bases, and 3 bases lay in between. Germline CDR1 is KGHSH and CDR2 is LQKENI. This CDR3 spans 13 amino acids.

The gene calls are TRBV11-3 and TRBJ2-1; 12 bases align to TRBD2. Germline lookup yields CDR1 SGHNT and CDR2 YENEEA. The CDR3 extends over 12 amino acids. J lost 13 bases, V lost 5 bases, and 3 bases had no gene match. CDR3 sequence reads: CASSRLAGDQFF. In nucleotides, the CDR3 is TGTGCCAGCAGCCGACTAGCGGGAGATCAGTTCTTC.

The chain has TRBV5-5 and TRBJ2-1, with TRBD2 matching over 13 bases. CDR3 length: 16 residues. Unmatched junction bases numbered 5, after V lost 4 bases and J lost 4 bases. CDR1 is SGHKS and CDR2 is YYEKEE in the germline V gene (reference sequence). The DNA for the CDR3 is TGTGCCAGCAGCCCGGGACTAGCGGGGCTGTACAATGAGCAGTTCTTC. Encoded protein: CASSPGLAGLYNEQFF.

The V and J genes are TRBV28 and TRBJ2-2; a possible D gene is TRBD1 (6 bases). The CDR3 totals 15 residues. Germline values: CDR1 MDHEN, CDR2 SYDVKM. V was cut by 2 bases and J by 6 bases, with 13 bases left in between. The CDR3 nucleotides read TGTGCCAGCAGTTTAGGGACACTCACGGCCGGGGAGCTGTTTTTT. Its protein is CASSLGTLTAGELFF.